One and the same sample provided the 13 T cell receptor beta chains below, sequenced in a study of shared clonotypes between healthy human individuals. Sequencing was performed with immunoSEQ multiplex PCR; in TCRdb, only in-frame clones are kept and a portion is missing. The repertoire has roughly 2.2 million clones, about nine tenths of them found once; the top ten carry roughly 0.34%. Sample: naive CD4+ T cells from PBMCs. Subset of the sample: CD45RA+ positively selected. These receptors all stem from a man in his late teens or twenties in good health. Some clones in this sample may be carry-over from other donors' samples.

This sequence joins TRBV5-1 and TRBJ2-5; D is ambiguous. Trimming removed 0 bases at V and 5 bases at J, with 11 bases between. The CDR3 length is 14 residues. From germline, CDR1 is SGHRS and CDR2 YFSETQ. For the CDR3, the DNA is TGCGCCAGCAGCTTGGGCGTGACCATGGAGACCCAGTACTTC. Protein product: CASSLGVTMETQYF.

The chain uses TRBV5-1 and TRBJ1-3, with 8 nucleotides matching TRBD1. Germline CDR1 reads SGHRS; CDR2 reads YFSETQ. The length of the CDR3 is 15 residues. V dropped 4 bases and J dropped 6; count of bases not matched to a gene: 9. The CDR3 region is CASSPGDRNVNTIYF. CDR3 bases: TGCGCCAGCAGCCCAGGGGACAGGAACGTAAACACCATATATTTT.

This rearrangement joins TRBV5-1 to TRBJ2-2; 7 positions match TRBD2. The CDR3 runs to 16 residues. In germline, CDR1 is SGHRS, CDR2 YFSETQ. Trimming removed 4 bases from V and 1 base from J; junction bases left unmatched: 7. The CDR3 loop reads CASSPGASGNTGELFF. CDR3 DNA sequence: TGCGCCAGCAGCCCTGGGGCTAGCGGGAACACCGGGGAGCTGTTTTTT.

The J gene is TRBJ2-7, the V gene TRBV6-5, with D unclear. This CDR3 is built from 13 residues. Looked up from germline, CDR1 is MNHEY and CDR2 is SVGAGI. The V and J ends lost 7 bases and 7 bases respectively, with 17 bases between them. The CDR3 reads CASTTPGSEEQYF. Written as DNA, the CDR3 is TGTGCCAGCACCACCCCCGGGTCGGAGGAGCAGTACTTC.

The chain recombines TRBV2 with TRBJ1-5; tentatively, D is TRBD1 (5 bases). The V gene lost 6 bases and the J gene lost 2 bases, with 11 bases spanning the gap. CDR1 and CDR2 from the germline V gene are SNHLY and FYNNEI. The CDR3 totals 14 residues. CDR3: CASSFSTGNQPQHF. DNA of the CDR3: TGTGCCAGCAGCTTTTCGACAGGCAATCAGCCCCAGCATTTT.

The V and J genes are TRBV11-1 and TRBJ2-7; no clear D gene. Germline V gene sequence: CDR1 SGHAT, CDR2 FQDESV (reference sequence). CDR3 length: 11 residues. V was trimmed by 1 base and J by 4 bases, leaving 2 bases between them. CDR3 amino acids: CASSLEYEQYF. As DNA, the CDR3 is TGTGCCAGCAGCTTAGAGTACGAGCAGTACTTC.

Concerning this clone itself: This CDR3 is also generated by other DNA sequences in the sample. The gene calls are TRBV7-9 and TRBJ2-3, with D uncertain. Trimming removed 2 bases from V and 3 bases from J, with 6 bases in between. CDR3 length: 13 residues. Germline assignment: CDR1 SEHNR and CDR2 FQNEAQ (reference sequence). This chain's CDR3 is CASSLLGTDTQYF. DNA for the CDR3: TGTGCCAGCAGCTTATTAGGTACAGATACGCAGTATTTT.

The chain carries TRBV28 and TRBJ2-5; unclear D gene. V lost 5 bases to trimming and J lost 4 bases, with 11 bases between them. The CDR3 contains 13 residues. Germline CDR1 is MDHEN and CDR2 is SYDVKM. The CDR3 DNA is TGTGCCAGCAGTGTGGCCTCACTAGAGACCCAGTACTTC. Translated: CASSVASLETQYF.

The gene calls are TRBV7-3 and TRBJ2-7; 7 bases fit TRBD1. This CDR3 is built from 14 residues. Trimming removed 5 bases from V and 7 bases from J; junction bases left unmatched: 11. Germline V gene sequence: CDR1 SGHTA, CDR2 FQGTGA. CDR3 sequence (DNA): TGTGCCAGCAGCCCGAGAGGGGGCAGGGAGGAGCAGTACTTC. Its protein product is CASSPRGGREEQYF.

This clone was seen a single time. This chain connects TRBV21-1 to TRBJ2-4. TRBV21-1 is tagged as a pseudogene. This CDR3 is built from 15 residues. CDR3 in DNA: TGTGCCAGCAGCAACGCCGAATGGGGCAAAAACATTCAGTACTTC. Translation gives CASSNAEWGKNIQYF.

About this clone: Within the sample, other DNA sequences also encode this same CDR3. V usage is TRBV7-6 and J usage is TRBJ2-5, with unresolved D. Germline values: CDR1 SGHVS, CDR2 FNYEAQ. The CDR3 is made up of 14 amino acids. V lost 5 bases, J lost 5 bases, and 15 bases lay in between. In DNA form, the CDR3 reads TGTGCCAGCAGCCCCCGCGAATACTTGGAGACCCAGTACTTC. This encodes CASSPREYLETQYF.

The chain recombines TRBV5-5 with TRBJ2-7; 7 bases are shared with TRBD1. The V gene's germline CDR1 is SGHKS and CDR2 YYEKEE (reference sequence). The CDR3 loop spans 14 amino acids. The J segment lost 1 base and the V segment lost 4 bases, leaving 5 bases of the junction unmatched. CDR3 region: CASSPRQGSYEQYF. As DNA, the CDR3 is TGTGCCAGCAGCCCTCGACAGGGTTCCTACGAGCAGTACTTC.

V and J are TRBV7-8 and TRBJ2-7, with 8 bases identical to TRBD1. The CDR3 length is 16 residues. The germline V gene has CDR1 SGHVS and CDR2 FQNEAQ. V shed 5 bases and J 5 bases; nucleotides not matched to a gene: 14. CDR3 DNA sequence: TGTGCCAGCAGCCCAATCTCCTTTATGACAGGGGACGAGCAGTACTTC. Encoded protein: CASSPISFMTGDEQYF.